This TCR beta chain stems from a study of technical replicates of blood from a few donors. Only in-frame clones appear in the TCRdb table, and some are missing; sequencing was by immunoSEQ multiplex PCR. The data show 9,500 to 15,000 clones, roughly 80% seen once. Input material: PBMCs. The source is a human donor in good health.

The CDR3 coding sequence is TGTGCCAGCGTAGCTCCCGGGACAGGGGTAAACACCATATATTTT. Its protein product is CASVAPGTGVNTIYF. This rearrangement joins TRBV28 to TRBJ1-3, with 10 bases identical to TRBD1. From germline, CDR1 is MDHEN and CDR2 SYDVKM. Trimming at V came to 8 bases and at J to 6 bases, leaving 10 bases not matched to a gene. CDR3 size: 15 residues.